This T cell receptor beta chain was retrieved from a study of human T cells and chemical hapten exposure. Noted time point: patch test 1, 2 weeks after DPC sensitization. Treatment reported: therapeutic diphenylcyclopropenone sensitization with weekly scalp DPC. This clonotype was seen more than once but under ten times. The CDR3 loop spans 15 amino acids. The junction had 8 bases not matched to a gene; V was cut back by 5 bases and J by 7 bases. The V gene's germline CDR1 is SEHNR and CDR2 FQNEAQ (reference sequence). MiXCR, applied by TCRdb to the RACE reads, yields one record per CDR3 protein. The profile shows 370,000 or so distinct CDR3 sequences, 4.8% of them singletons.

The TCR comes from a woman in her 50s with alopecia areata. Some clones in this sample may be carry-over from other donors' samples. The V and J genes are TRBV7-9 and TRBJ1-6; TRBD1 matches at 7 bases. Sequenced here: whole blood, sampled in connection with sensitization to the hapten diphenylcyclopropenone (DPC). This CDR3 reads CASSPDGTVNSPLHF. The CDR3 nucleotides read TGTGCCAGCAGCCCTGACGGGACAGTAAATTCACCCCTCCACTTT.